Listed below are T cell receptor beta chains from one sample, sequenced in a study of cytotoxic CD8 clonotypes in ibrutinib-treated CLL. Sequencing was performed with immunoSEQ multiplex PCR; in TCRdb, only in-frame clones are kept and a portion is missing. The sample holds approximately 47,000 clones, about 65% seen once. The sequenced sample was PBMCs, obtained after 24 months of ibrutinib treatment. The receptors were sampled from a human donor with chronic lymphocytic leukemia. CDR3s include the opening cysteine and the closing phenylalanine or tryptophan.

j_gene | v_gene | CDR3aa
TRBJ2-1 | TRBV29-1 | CSVVFFDTKQFF
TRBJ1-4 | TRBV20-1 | CSAGQGEKLFF
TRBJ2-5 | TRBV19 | CASRGTALIQETQYF
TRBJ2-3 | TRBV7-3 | CASSSQTGSTDTQYF
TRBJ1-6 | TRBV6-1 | CASRAGSDSPLHF
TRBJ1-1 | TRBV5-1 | CASSFLQGAEAFF
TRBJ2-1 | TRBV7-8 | CASSLALSPNEQFF
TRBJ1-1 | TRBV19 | CASSPDMNTEAFF
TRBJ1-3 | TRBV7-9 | CASSPGTATGNTIYF
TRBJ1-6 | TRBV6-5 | CASSSGGSLLPLHF
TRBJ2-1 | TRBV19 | CASNSNKGRNEQFF
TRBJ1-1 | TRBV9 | CASSARGGGGEAFF
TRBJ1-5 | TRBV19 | CASHRGANQPQHF
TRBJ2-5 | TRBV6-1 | CASSGVIKETQYF
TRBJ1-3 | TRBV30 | CAWRQSGNTIYF
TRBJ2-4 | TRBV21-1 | CASSRGLAGLKNIQYF
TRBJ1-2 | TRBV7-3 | CASSRGTAVYGYTF
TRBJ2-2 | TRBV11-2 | CASSHRLAGGLTGELFF
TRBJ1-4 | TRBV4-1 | CASSPTEFNEKLFF
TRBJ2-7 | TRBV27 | CASSFRPSSGLRWEGAYEQYF
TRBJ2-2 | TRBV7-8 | CASSPGTGRGTGELFF
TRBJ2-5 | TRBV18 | CASSLVEETQYF
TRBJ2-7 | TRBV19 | CASSTTREGYEQYF
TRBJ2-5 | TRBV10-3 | CAIRKTGGAETQYF
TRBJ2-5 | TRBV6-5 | CASSYSGQPQETQYF
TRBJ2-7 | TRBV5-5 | CASSLAREVYEQYF
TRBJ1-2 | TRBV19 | CASSIVWAGGIYGYTF
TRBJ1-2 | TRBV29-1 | CSVDGPNYGYTF
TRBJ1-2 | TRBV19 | CASSAGQGTNYGYTF
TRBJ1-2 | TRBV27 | CASSSREGVYGYTF
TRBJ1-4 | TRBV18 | CASSPLATNEKLFF
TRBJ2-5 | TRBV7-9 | CASSFKETQYF
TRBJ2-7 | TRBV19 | CASSIGSYEQYF
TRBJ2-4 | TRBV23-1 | CASSPGTSGGAYRKNIQYF
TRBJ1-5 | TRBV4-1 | CASSQGRQGDQPQHF
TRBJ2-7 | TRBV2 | CASSAGTGAYEQYF
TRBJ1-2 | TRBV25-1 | CASRETGNYGYTF
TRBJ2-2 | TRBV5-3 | CARSHRDHRHSNTGELFF
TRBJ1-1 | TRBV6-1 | CASTKRLFENTEAFF
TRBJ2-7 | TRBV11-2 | CASSTRLAGGYEQYF
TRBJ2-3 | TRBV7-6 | CASSLWATSDYFTDTQYF
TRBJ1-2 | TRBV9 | CASSVAPANYGYTF
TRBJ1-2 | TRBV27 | CASSFQGPGSYSYGYTF
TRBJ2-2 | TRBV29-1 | CSVGVTGELFF
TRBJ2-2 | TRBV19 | CASTRLAGANTGELFF
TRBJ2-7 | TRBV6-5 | CASSYSGEQYF
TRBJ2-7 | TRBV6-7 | CATTVRSLRGESYEQYF
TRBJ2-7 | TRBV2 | CASKDRPYEQYF
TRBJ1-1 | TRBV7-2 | CASSHRRNTEAFF
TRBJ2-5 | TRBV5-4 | CASSLVSGGQETQYF
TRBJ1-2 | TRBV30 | CAWSSTLGSYGYTF
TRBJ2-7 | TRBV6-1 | CASRRRLSEEQYF
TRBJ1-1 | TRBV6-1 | CASRRGQGGTEAFF